Listed below are T cell receptor beta chains from one sample, sequenced in a study of technical replicates of blood from a few donors. Sequenced by immunoSEQ multiplex PCR; TCRdb stores in-frame clones only, minus some. The data hold several thousand clones, with 95% to 97% observed a single time. Sequenced input: PBMCs. The receptors shown here come from a human donor in good health. The CDR3 runs from the conserved cysteine through the conserved F or W. D genes are given only for firm matches.

>TRBJ2-7|-|TRBV7-6
TGTGCCAGCAGCTTAAGACTATCAGGTCGGTGGTACTTC
CASSLRLSGRWYF
>TRBJ1-2|-|TRBV7-8
TGTGCCAGCAGCTTGCAGCCCGGGATGGGGGGGTTAGGGTATGGCTACACCTTC
CASSLQPGMGGLGYGYTF
>TRBJ2-5|TRBD2|TRBV5-1
TGCGCCAGCAGCTTGGGCGGTAGCGGGAGACGGGAGACCCAGTACTTC
CASSLGGSGRRETQYF
>TRBJ2-1|TRBD1|TRBV27
TGTGCCAGCAGTTTACTCCCTCAAGACAGGGGGGGGGATGAGCAGTTCTTC
CASSLLPQDRGGDEQFF
>TRBJ2-7|TRBD1|TRBV7-9
TGTGCCAGCAGTTCTGCCGGGACAGGGCTCGCCGAGCAGTACTTC
CASSSAGTGLAEQYF
>TRBJ1-2|TRBD1|TRBV30
TGTGCCCAGAAGGGACAGGGGGACTATGGCTACACCTTC
CAQKGQGDYGYTF
>TRBJ2-1|-|TRBV27
TGTGCCAGCAGCCCGACAGCCTACAATGAGCAGTTCTTC
CASSPTAYNEQFF
>TRBJ2-1|-|TRBV30
TGTGCCTGGAAAGGAGCGGGCTCCTACAATGAGCAGTTCTTC
CAWKGAGSYNEQFF
>TRBJ1-2|TRBD1|TRBV7-2
TGTGCCAGCAGCTTAGGGGGGACAGTCTATGGCTACACCTTC
CASSLGGTVYGYTF
>TRBJ2-6|TRBD1|TRBV5-1
TGCGCCAGCAGCTTTGGACAGGGTGCTGGGGCCAACGTCCTGACTTTC
CASSFGQGAGANVLTF
>TRBJ2-7|-|TRBV6-1
TGTGCCAGCAGTGAACCAGGGGACTACGAGCAGTACTTC
CASSEPGDYEQYF